The 32 T cell receptor beta chains below all came from one sample that was sequenced in a study of blood T cells in healthy people across ages. It was with a sample-barcoded 5' primer and a J-beta primer mix that a second PCR of roughly 6 to 12 cycles was run. Each CDR3 protein is one row after TCRdb ran MiXCR on the 5' RACE reads. Of fewer than 1 million distinct CDR3 sequences in the sample, about 42% are singletons; the top ten hold under 20%. Sequenced sample: blood. These receptors all come from a man aged 55 to 70 in good health.

The V gene is TRBV7-9, the J gene TRBJ1-2, with 8 bases aligning to TRBD1. V was clipped by 5 bases and J by 12 bases; unmatched bases: 11. The CDR3 contains 13 residues. CDR1 SEHNR and CDR2 FQNEAQ come from the germline V gene (reference sequence). In DNA, the CDR3 is TGTGCCAGCAGCCTGGTCGGACAGGGAGGTAACACCTTC. The encoded protein is CASSLVGQGGNTF.

This clonotype came up a few times. The chain couples TRBV2 to TRBJ2-4; the D gene could be TRBD1 or TRBD2 (5 bases each). CDR3 length equals 15 residues. Trimming pared 0 bases from V and 0 bases from J, leaving 6 bases between. The germline V gene encodes CDR1 SNHLY and CDR2 FYNNEI. The CDR3 DNA follows: TGTGCCAGCAGTGAAGCCGGGGCAGCCAAAAACATTCAGTACTTC. Translating it yields CASSEAGAAKNIQYF.

V gene TRBV25-1 combines with J gene TRBJ1-1; D is possibly TRBD1 (5 bases). This CDR3 is 13 amino acids long. Per the germline V gene, CDR1 is MGHDK and CDR2 is SYGVNS. Trimming cost V 8 bases and J 3 bases, with 13 bases left between them. The CDR3 sequence is CASRKPGDTEAFF. The CDR3 DNA reads TGTGCCAGCCGAAAACCGGGGGACACTGAAGCTTTCTTT.

The V call is TRBV20-1, the J call TRBJ2-5, with D perhaps TRBD1 or TRBD2 (5 bases each). The CDR3 runs to 14 residues. V dropped 8 bases and J dropped 2 bases, with 18 bases sitting between them. CDR1 is DFQATT, CDR2 SNEGSKA, per germline (reference sequence). Here the CDR3 DNA reads TGCAGTCCACCTTCGGGGCTACCGCAAGAGACCCAGTACTTC. Translating gives CSPPSGLPQETQYF.

The chain is built from TRBV5-1 and TRBJ1-5, with 8 bases lining up with TRBD1. Germline CDR1 is SGHRS and CDR2 is YFSETQ. The CDR3 runs to 16 residues. V dropped 4 bases and J dropped 6; count of bases not matched to a gene: 12. The CDR3 loop reads CASSPTGQGGGQPQHF. In DNA form, the CDR3 reads TGCGCCAGCAGCCCCACCGGACAGGGCGGGGGTCAGCCCCAGCATTTT.

This rearrangement joins TRBV27 to TRBJ1-1, with D unclear. The CDR3 runs 13 residues. Germline V lookup: CDR1 MNHEY, CDR2 SMNVEV (reference sequence). With 6 bases removed from V and 8 bases from J, the gap between germline ends came to 16 bases. The CDR3 spells CASSPLREAEAFF. In DNA form, the CDR3 reads TGTGCCAGCAGCCCCCTCAGAGAGGCGGAAGCTTTCTTT.

This chain links TRBV20-1 with TRBJ1-6, with a weak D call TRBD1 (6 bases). The germline V gene has CDR1 DFQATT and CDR2 SNEGSKA (reference sequence). This CDR3 has 15 residues. Trimming cost V 0 bases and J 10 bases, with 16 bases left between them. CDR3 bases: TGCAGTGCTAGAGATCGGACAGTAACGGGGTCACCCCTCCACTTT. Its translation is CSARDRTVTGSPLHF.

The rearrangement uses TRBV3-1 and TRBJ2-5, with D perhaps matching TRBD1 (5 bases). Germline CDR1 reads LGHDT; CDR2 reads YNNKEL (reference sequence). Trimming removed 4 bases at V and 1 base at J, with 16 bases between. This CDR3 has 16 residues. The CDR3 DNA sequence: TGTGCCAGCAGCCCCTTCGGCTTGACAGTCCAAGAGACCCAGTACTTC. Its protein is CASSPFGLTVQETQYF.

This chain joins TRBV2 and TRBJ2-5; 8 bases map to TRBD1. Germline loops: CDR1 SNHLY, CDR2 FYNNEI. V shed 5 bases and J 5 bases; nucleotides not matched to a gene: 16. This CDR3 has 17 amino acids. CDR3 in DNA: TGTGCCAGCAGTCCACCCACCGGGACAGGCTCATGGGAGACCCAGTACTTC. Translated, it gives CASSPPTGTGSWETQYF. The full variable domain, rest sourced from reference TRBV2 and TRBJ2-5, is EPEVTQTPSHQVTQMGQEVILRCVPISNHLYFYWYRQILGQKVEFLVSFYNNEISEKSEIFDDQFSVERPDGSNFTLKIRSTKLEDSAMYFCASSPPTGTGSWETQYFGPGTRLLVL.

This clonotype was detected ten times or more. The rearrangement uses TRBV7-2 and TRBJ2-7, with D hard to call. V lost 0 bases and J 0 bases, leaving 6 bases between the germline ends. There are 14 residues in the CDR3. Germline assignment: CDR1 SGHTA and CDR2 FQGNSA. CDR3 sequence reads: CASSLADGSYEQYF. DNA of the CDR3: TGTGCCAGCAGCTTAGCTGACGGCTCCTACGAGCAGTACTTC.

The rearrangement links TRBV11-1 to TRBJ2-1; 9 nucleotides line up with TRBD1. The germline CDR1 and CDR2 sequences are SGHAT and FQDESV (reference sequence). CDR3 length equals 16 residues. V lost 5 bases to trimming and J lost 8 bases; unmatched junction nucleotides: 13. The CDR3 spells CASSQNDRGSVHEQFF. For the CDR3, the DNA is TGTGCCAGCAGCCAGAATGACAGGGGGTCTGTCCATGAGCAGTTCTTC.

This clonotype showed up just a few times. Given a much more abundant clone one base away, this may be a read error. The chain recombines TRBV4-3 with TRBJ2-3, with a weak D call TRBD1 (5 bases). CDR1 and CDR2 from the germline V gene are LGHNA and YSLEER. The length of the CDR3 is 15 residues. The CDR3 DNA sequence: TGCGCCAGCAGCCTGAAGAAGGCGTTCACAGGTACGCAGTATTTT. Protein sequence: CASSLKKAFTGTQYF.

The rearrangement uses TRBV7-6 and TRBJ1-2, with D maybe TRBD1 (5 bases). Trimming left V 1 base short and J 4 bases short, with 13 bases between. This CDR3 spans 15 amino acids. Germline V CDR1 and CDR2: SGHVS, FNYEAQ. CDR3 protein: CASSLGLGHFYGYTF. The CDR3 DNA follows: TGTGCCAGCAGCTTAGGTCTCGGACACTTCTATGGCTACACCTTC.

DNA for the CDR3: TGTGCCAGCAGTTGGAGGAGTGACGACCAAGAGACCCAGTACTTC. Translated, it gives CASSWRSDDQETQYF. The rearrangement links TRBV6-2 or TRBV6-3 to TRBJ2-5; the D gene is possibly TRBD2 (5 bases). CDR1 is MNHEY and CDR2 is SVGEGT in the germline V gene. Trimming took off 4 bases at V and 0 bases at J, with 12 bases between the two ends. The CDR3 is made up of 15 amino acids.

This clonotype was detected once. A much bigger clone sits one base away, suggesting this may be a read error. For the CDR3, the DNA is TGCGCCAGCAGCCAAGCTATACGAGGGTACAATGAGCAGTTCTTC. Protein sequence: CASSQAIRGYNEQFF. This sequence joins TRBV4-1 and TRBJ2-1; TRBD2 might be the D (5 bases). The CDR3 sequence is 15 residues long. Between the trimmed V and J ends, which lost 1 base and 4 bases, there was a span of 11 bases. CDR1 and CDR2 (germline): MGHRA, YSYEKL.

The CDR3 region has the DNA TGCGCCAGCAGCCAAGATCGGGGGGGCGGTTCACCCCTCCACTTT. This translates into CASSQDRGGGSPLHF. The chain recombines TRBV4-3 with TRBJ1-6; D is possibly TRBD1 (6 bases). V lost 0 bases to trimming and J lost 9 bases, with 12 bases between them. CDR1 is LGHNA, CDR2 YSLEER, per germline. The CDR3 covers 15 residues.

This rearrangement joins TRBV20-1 to TRBJ2-3, with D tentatively TRBD2 (5 bases). CDR1 is DFQATT, CDR2 SNEGSKA, per germline (reference sequence). The CDR3 is made up of 16 amino acids. V lost 2 bases, J lost 3 bases, and 18 bases lay in between. DNA for the CDR3: TGCAGTGCTAGATTCCCCAAACAAAGGACTACAGATACGCAGTATTTT. Its translation: CSARFPKQRTTDTQYF.

This clonotype was seen ten or more times. The chain uses TRBV18 and TRBJ2-7; 10 bases match TRBD2. Unmatched junction bases numbered 3, after V lost 2 bases and J lost 5 bases. This CDR3 spans 14 amino acids. Per germline, CDR1 KGHSH and CDR2 LQKENI. DNA for the CDR3: TGTGCCAGCTCACCAGGACTAGCGGTCGACGAGCAGTACTTC. Encoded protein: CASSPGLAVDEQYF.

This rearrangement joins TRBV6-2 or TRBV6-3 to TRBJ1-2, with D uncertain. The V gene's germline CDR1 is MNHEY and CDR2 SVGEGT. The CDR3 runs 12 residues. V was pared by 6 bases and J by 6 bases, with 11 bases between. The CDR3 region is CASRATVDGYTF. The CDR3 DNA reads as TGTGCCAGCAGGGCTACAGTGGATGGCTACACCTTC.

This clonotype showed up just a few times. The rearrangement uses TRBV4-3 and TRBJ1-4; D is perhaps TRBD1 (5 bases). Germline V gene sequence: CDR1 LGHNA, CDR2 YSLEER. Trimming took off 0 bases at V and 8 bases at J, with 10 bases between the two ends. The CDR3 covers 14 residues. CDR3 bases: TGCGCCAGCAGCCAAGATCGGGGGTGGGAAAAACTGTTTTTT. Its translation is CASSQDRGWEKLFF.

The J gene is TRBJ2-1, the V gene TRBV7-3; 10 bases are a match to TRBD1. Germline trimming cut 4 bases from V and 8 bases from J; bases unmatched to any gene: 14. CDR3 length: 17 amino acids. Germline V CDR1 and CDR2: SGHTA, FQGTGA. CDR3 sequence (DNA): TGTGCCAGCAGCTCCTCTGTCGGGACAGGGGATTCACATGAGCAGTTCTTC. Amino acids: CASSSSVGTGDSHEQFF.

The V and J genes are TRBV7-2 and TRBJ1-1; perhaps TRBD1 as D (6 bases). Trimming shortened V by 1 base and J by 0 bases, and 12 bases separated the two germline ends. Germline values: CDR1 SGHTA, CDR2 FQGNSA. This CDR3 has 16 residues. The CDR3 DNA is TGTGCCAGCAGCTTAGAACAGGGTTACATGAACACTGAAGCTTTCTTT. Protein sequence: CASSLEQGYMNTEAFF. The entire variable domain, with the rest obtained from reference TRBV7-2 and TRBJ1-1, is as follows: GAGVSQSPSNKVTEKGKDVELRCDPISGHTALYWYRQSLGQGLEFLIYFQGNSAPDKSGLPSDRFSAERTGGSVSTLTIQRTQQEDSAVYLCASSLEQGYMNTEAFFGQGTRLTVV.

The chain has TRBV6-5 and TRBJ1-1; a possible D gene is TRBD1 (6 bases). The CDR3 is 17 amino acids. Per germline, CDR1 MNHEY and CDR2 SVGAGI. The V and J ends lost 2 bases and 1 base respectively, with 17 bases between them. The CDR3 loop reads CASSYGAGEGRNTEAFF. The CDR3 nucleotides are TGTGCCAGCAGTTACGGGGCAGGGGAGGGTCGGAACACTGAAGCTTTCTTT.

This clonotype was counted between two and nine times. The chain joins TRBV7-9 to TRBJ2-5, with 12 bases that match TRBD2. CDR1 SEHNR and CDR2 FQNEAQ come from the germline V gene (reference sequence). CDR3 length: 17 amino acids. The V gene end was trimmed by 5 bases and the J gene end by 0 bases; junction bases not matched to a gene: 7. The CDR3 here is CASSQGTSGLYQETQYF. In DNA form, the CDR3 reads TGTGCCAGCAGCCAAGGGACTAGCGGGCTGTACCAAGAGACCCAGTACTTC.

The chain has TRBV4-1 and TRBJ1-2; 9 positions agree with TRBD1. CDR1 and CDR2 (germline): MGHRA, YSYEKL. The CDR3 contains 17 residues. Trimming at V came to 5 bases and at J to 4 bases, leaving 14 bases not matched to a gene. The chain's CDR3 is CASSASGRTGAGYGYTF. In DNA form, the CDR3 reads TGCGCCAGCAGCGCAAGTGGCCGGACAGGGGCGGGCTATGGCTACACCTTC.

This clonotype was seen a few times. The chain has TRBV15 and TRBJ2-1, with a tentative D call TRBD1 (5 bases). This CDR3 has 14 amino acids. CDR1 LNHNV and CDR2 YYDKDF come from the germline V gene (reference sequence). The germline V and J ends were trimmed by 2 bases and 2 bases, with 7 bases remaining between them. CDR3 amino acids: CATSRQGTYNEQFF. CDR3 nucleotide sequence: TGTGCCACCAGCAGACAGGGTACCTACAATGAGCAGTTCTTC. Filled out from reference TRBV15 and TRBJ2-1, the complete variable domain reads DAMVIQNPRYQVTQFGKPVTLSCSQTLNHNVMYWYQQKSSQAPKLLFHYYDKDFNNEADTPDNFQSRRPNTSFCFLDIRSPGLGDTAMYLCATSRQGTYNEQFFGPGTRLTVL.

This chain connects TRBV7-9 to TRBJ2-7; 7 bases align to TRBD1. The V gene's germline CDR1 is SEHNR and CDR2 FQNEAQ (reference sequence). This CDR3 comprises 15 residues. The V and J ends lost 6 bases and 7 bases, in that order; junction bases with no gene match: 15. As DNA, the CDR3 is TGTGCCAGCAGTGGGACCGGGACAGCTTACAATGAGCAGTACTTC. The encoded protein is CASSGTGTAYNEQYF.

The chain carries TRBV6-2 or TRBV6-3 and TRBJ2-1; the D gene is possibly TRBD1 (5 bases). Trimming removed 6 bases from V and 0 bases from J, with 18 bases in between. Germline V lookup: CDR1 MNHEY, CDR2 SVGEGT. CDR3 length equals 17 residues. CDR3 residues: CASRIHTGTTSYNEQFF. In DNA, the CDR3 is TGTGCCAGCAGAATACATACAGGAACGACCTCCTACAATGAGCAGTTCTTC.

V is TRBV12-3 or TRBV12-4 and J is TRBJ2-7; D unclear. CDR3 length: 15 amino acids. Trimming left V 5 bases short and J 0 bases short, with 14 bases between. The CDR3 spells CASSRTRTSSYEQYF. In nucleotides, the CDR3 is TGTGCCAGCAGTCGGACCCGTACCAGCTCCTACGAGCAGTACTTC.

This chain uses TRBV20-1 with TRBJ1-6; D might be TRBD1 (5 bases). CDR3 size: 16 residues. The V and J ends lost 0 bases and 2 bases respectively, with 11 bases between them. Germline V lookup: CDR1 DFQATT, CDR2 SNEGSKA (reference sequence). The DNA for the CDR3 is TGCAGTGCTAGAGAGGGGGGGGAAACCTATAATTCACCCCTCCACTTT. Its translation: CSAREGGETYNSPLHF.

A note on this clonotype: A clone one base away is much larger, so this may be a read error. The CDR3: CVSSGGASSPYNEQFF. The CDR3 DNA follows: TGTGTCAGCAGCGGGGGGGCCAGTTCGCCCTACAATGAGCAGTTCTTC. The chain is built from TRBV11-2 and TRBJ2-1; 10 nucleotides align to TRBD2. Germline V lookup: CDR1 SGHAT, CDR2 FQNNGV. This CDR3 region has 16 residues.

This clonotype was recorded at least ten times. This rearrangement joins TRBV29-1 to TRBJ1-2, with TRBD1 as a possible D gene (5 bases). CDR1 and CDR2 from the germline V gene are SQVTM and ANQGSEA. This CDR3 region has 16 residues. V shed 4 bases and J shed 2 bases, with 20 bases lying between them. The CDR3 nucleotides are TGCAGCGTTGGCCCTGGGACTTCAGGATCGAACTATGGCTACACCTTC. This sequence encodes CSVGPGTSGSNYGYTF.